The entry that follows covers one T cell receptor (beta chain) sequence. This entry comes from a study of blood T cell repertoires in COVID-19. Overall study: The analysed material was cDNA or gDNA that came from T cells, B-cell-depleted T cells, or PBMCs.

The ends were cut back, 6 bases at V and 1 base at J, with 15 bases in the middle. The CDR3 sequence is 15 residues long. Germline CDR1 ENHRY, CDR2 SYGVKD. Libraries were prepared by immunoSEQ multiplex PCR; TCRdb keeps only in-frame clonotypes and omits some of them. This table holds roughly 80,000 clones, 65% to 85% found once. The sample consisted of peripheral blood. The TCR comes from a man in his 60s with active or convalescent COVID-19. The V call is TRBV10-3, the J call TRBJ1-2; weak D call: TRBD1 (6 bases). The CDR3 reads CAIRGGDVRNYGYTF. DNA for the CDR3: TGTGCCATCAGAGGGGGGGACGTACGTAACTATGGCTACACCTTC.